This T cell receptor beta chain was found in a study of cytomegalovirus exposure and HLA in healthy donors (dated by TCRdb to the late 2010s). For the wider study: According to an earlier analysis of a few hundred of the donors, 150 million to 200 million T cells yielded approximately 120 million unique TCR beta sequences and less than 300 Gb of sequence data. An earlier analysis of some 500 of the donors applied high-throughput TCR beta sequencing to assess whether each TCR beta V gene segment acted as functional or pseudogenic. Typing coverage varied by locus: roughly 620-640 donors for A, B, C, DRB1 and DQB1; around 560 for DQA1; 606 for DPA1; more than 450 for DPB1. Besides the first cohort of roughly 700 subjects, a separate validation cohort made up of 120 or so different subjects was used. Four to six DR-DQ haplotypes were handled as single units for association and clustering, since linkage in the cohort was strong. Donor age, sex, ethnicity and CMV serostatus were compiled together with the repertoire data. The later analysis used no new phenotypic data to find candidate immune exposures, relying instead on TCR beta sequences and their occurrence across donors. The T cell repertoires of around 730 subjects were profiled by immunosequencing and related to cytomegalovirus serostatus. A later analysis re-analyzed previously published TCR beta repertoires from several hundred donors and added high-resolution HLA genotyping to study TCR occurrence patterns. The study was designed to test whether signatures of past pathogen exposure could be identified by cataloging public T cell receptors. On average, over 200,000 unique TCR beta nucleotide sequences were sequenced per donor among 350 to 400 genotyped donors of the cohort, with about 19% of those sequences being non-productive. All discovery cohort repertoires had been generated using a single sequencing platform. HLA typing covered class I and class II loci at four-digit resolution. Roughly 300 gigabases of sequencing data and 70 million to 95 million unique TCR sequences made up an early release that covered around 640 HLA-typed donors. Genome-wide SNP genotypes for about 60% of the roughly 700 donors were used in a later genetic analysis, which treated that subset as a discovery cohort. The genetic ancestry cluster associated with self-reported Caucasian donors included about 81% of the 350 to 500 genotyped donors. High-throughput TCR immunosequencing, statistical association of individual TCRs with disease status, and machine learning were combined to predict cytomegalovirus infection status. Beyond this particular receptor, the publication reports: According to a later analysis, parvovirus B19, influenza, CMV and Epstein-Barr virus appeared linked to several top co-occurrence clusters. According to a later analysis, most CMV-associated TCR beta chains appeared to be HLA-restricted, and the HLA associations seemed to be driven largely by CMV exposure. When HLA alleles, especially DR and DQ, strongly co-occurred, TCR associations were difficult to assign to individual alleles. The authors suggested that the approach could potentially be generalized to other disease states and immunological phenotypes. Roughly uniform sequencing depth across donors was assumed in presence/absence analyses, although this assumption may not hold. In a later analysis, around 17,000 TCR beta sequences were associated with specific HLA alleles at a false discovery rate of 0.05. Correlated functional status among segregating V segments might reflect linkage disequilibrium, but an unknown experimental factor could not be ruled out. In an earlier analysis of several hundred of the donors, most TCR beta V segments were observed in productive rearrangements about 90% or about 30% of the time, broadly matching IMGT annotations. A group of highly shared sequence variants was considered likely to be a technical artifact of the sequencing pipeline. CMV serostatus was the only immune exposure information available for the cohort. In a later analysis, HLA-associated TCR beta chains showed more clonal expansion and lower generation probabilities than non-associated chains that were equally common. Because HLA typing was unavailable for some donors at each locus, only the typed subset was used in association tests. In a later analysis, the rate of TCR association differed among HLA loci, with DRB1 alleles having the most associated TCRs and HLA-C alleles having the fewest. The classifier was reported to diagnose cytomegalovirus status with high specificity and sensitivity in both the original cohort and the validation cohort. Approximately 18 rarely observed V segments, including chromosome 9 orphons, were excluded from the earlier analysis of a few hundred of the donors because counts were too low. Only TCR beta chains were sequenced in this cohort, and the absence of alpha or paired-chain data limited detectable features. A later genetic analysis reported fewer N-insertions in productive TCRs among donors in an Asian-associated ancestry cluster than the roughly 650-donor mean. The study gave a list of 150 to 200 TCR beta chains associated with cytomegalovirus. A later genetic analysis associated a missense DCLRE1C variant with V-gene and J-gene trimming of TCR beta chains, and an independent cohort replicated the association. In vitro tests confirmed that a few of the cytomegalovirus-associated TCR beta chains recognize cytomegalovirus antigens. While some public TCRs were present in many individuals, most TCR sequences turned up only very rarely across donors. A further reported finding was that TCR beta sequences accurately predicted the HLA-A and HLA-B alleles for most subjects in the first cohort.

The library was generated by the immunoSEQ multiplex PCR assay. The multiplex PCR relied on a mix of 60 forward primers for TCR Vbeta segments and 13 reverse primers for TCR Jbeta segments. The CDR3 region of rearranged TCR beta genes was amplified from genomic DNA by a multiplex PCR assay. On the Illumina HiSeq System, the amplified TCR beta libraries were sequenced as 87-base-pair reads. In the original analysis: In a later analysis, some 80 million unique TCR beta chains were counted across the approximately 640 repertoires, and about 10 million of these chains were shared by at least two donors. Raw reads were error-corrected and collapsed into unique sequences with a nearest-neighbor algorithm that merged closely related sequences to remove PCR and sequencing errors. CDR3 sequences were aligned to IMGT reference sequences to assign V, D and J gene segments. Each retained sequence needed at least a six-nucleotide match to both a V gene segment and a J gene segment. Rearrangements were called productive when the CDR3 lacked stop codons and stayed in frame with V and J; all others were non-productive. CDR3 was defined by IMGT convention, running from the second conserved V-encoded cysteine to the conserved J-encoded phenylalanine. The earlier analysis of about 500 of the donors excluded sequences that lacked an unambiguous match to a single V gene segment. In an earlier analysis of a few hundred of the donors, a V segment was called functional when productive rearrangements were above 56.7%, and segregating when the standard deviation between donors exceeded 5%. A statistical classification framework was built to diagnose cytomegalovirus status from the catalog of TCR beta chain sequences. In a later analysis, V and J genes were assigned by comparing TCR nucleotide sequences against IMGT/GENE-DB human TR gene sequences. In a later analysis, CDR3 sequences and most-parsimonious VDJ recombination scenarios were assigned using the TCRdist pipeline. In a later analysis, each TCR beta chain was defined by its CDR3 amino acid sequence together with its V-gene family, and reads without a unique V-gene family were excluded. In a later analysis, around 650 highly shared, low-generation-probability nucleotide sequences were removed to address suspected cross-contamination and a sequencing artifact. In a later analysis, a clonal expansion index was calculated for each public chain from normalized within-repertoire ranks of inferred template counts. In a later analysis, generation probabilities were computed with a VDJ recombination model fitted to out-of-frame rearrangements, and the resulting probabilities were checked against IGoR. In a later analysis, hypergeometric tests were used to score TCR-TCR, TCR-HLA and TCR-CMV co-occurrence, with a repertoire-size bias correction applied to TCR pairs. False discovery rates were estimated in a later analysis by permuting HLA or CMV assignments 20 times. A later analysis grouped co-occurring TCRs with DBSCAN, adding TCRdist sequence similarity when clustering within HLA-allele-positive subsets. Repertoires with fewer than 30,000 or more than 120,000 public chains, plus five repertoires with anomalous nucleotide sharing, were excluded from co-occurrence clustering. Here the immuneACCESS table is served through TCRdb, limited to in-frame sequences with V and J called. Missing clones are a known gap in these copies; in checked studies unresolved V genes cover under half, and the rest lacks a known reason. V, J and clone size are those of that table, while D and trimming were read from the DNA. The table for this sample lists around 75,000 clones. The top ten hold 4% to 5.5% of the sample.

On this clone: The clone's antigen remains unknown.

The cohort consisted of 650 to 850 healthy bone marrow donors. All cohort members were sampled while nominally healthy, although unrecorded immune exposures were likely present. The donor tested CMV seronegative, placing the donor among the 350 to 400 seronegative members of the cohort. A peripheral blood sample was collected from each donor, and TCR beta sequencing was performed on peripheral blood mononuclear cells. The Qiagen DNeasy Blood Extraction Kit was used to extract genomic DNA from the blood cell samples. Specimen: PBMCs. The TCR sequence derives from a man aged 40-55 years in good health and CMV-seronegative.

Read as DNA, the sequence is TGCAGCGTTGGGGGAGGGACTAATGAAAAACTGTTTTTT. Its product reads: CSVGGGTNEKLFF. The rearranged chain carries TRBV29-1 and TRBJ1-4; confidence is insufficient to name the D gene. Trimming at the junction amounts to 4 bases on V and 2 bases on J, and the germline ends lie 8 bases apart. CDR1 and CDR2, per the germline V gene, are SQVTM and ANQGSEA. The cysteine opens and the phenylalanine closes a CDR3 of 13 amino acids. Kept here is only the CDR3 DNA, which spans 39 bases and is read in frame from base 1. With the rest looked up from the reference TRBV29-1 and TRBJ1-4 genes rather than sequenced, the full variable domain is SAVISQKPSRDICQRGTSLTIQCQVDSQVTMMFWYRQQPGQSLTLIATANQGSEATYESGFVIDKFPISRPNLTFSTLTVSNMSPEDSSIYLCSVGGGTNEKLFFGSGTQLSVL.